These 3 T cell receptor beta chains came from one sample sequenced in a study of shared clonotypes between healthy human individuals. Repertoires were generated with immunoSEQ multiplex PCR, while TCRdb's copy carries only in-frame clones and drops some. The repertoire holds about 680,000 clones, with about 90% as singletons. Naive CD8 cells comprised CD45RO-negative, CCR7-positively selected cells, excluding terminally differentiated effector memory CD45RA+ cells. The sequencing sample was made of naive CD8+ T cells sorted from blood. Every receptor here comes from a man aged 25-45 years in good health.

The gene calls are TRBV18 and TRBJ2-7, with no clear D. Per germline, CDR1 KGHSH and CDR2 LQKENI. Trimming stripped 4 bases from V and 3 bases from J, with 13 bases between. The CDR3 covers 14 residues. CDR3 coding DNA: TGTGCCAGCTCACTAGAAAATAAGGTCTACGAGCAGTACTTC. Translating gives CASSLENKVYEQYF.

This clone has only one observation. The chain combines TRBV5-5 with TRBJ2-2; D is unclear. Trimming removed 0 bases at V and 4 bases at J, with 13 bases between. The germline CDR1 and CDR2 sequences are SGHKS and YYEKEE (reference sequence). This CDR3 spans 16 amino acids. CDR3 nucleotide sequence: TGTGCCAGCAGCTTGGCCAGAGCCTATATCACCGGGGAGCTGTTTTTT. Translated: CASSLARAYITGELFF.

The V and J genes are TRBV7-9 and TRBJ2-5, with D possibly TRBD1 on 6 matching bases. V was shortened by 5 bases and J by 1 base, with 8 bases between the two germline ends. CDR1 is SEHNR and CDR2 is FQNEAQ in the germline V gene (reference sequence). CDR3 length equals 13 residues. CDR3 protein: CASSRQVQETQYF. DNA of the CDR3: TGTGCCAGCAGCCGACAGGTCCAAGAGACCCAGTACTTC.